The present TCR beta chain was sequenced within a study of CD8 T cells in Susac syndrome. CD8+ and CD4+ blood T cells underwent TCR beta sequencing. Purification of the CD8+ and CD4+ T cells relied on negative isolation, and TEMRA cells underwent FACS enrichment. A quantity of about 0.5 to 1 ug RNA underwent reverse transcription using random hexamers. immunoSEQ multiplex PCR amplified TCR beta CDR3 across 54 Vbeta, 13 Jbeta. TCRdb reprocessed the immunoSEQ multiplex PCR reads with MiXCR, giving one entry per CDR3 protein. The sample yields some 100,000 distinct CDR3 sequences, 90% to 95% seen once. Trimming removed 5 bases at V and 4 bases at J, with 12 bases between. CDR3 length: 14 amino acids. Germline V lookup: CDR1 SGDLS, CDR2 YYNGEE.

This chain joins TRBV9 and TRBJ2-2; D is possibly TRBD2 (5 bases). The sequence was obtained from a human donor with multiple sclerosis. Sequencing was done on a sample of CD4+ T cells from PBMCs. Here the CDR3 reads CASSDKTSTGELFF. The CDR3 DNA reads TGTGCCAGCAGTGATAAAACTAGCACCGGGGAGCTGTTTTTT.